This T cell receptor (beta chain) stems from a study of blood T cell repertoires in COVID-19. Assay: immunoSEQ multiplex PCR; the TCRdb copy retains only in-frame clones and omits some. The sample consists of around 40,000 clones, around 89% of them appearing once. This clone appeared a single time. From germline, CDR1 is LNHDA and CDR2 SQIVND (reference sequence). The CDR3 runs to 16 residues. V gave up 9 bases and J gave up 3 bases; unmatched junction bases: 17. The sample taken for sequencing was peripheral blood. The chain carries TRBV19 and TRBJ2-7; 7 nucleotides line up with TRBD1. The source is a human donor in a cohort sampled during active COVID-19. The CDR3 DNA reads TGTGCCAGGCTGATCCGGGACAGAGAATGGAGCTACGAGCAGTACTTC. Translating it yields CARLIRDREWSYEQYF.